This TCR beta chain was identified during a study of blood T cell repertoires in COVID-19. The CDR3 contains 12 residues. V was clipped by 6 bases and J by 6 bases, with 11 bases between them. Participants were aged about 18 to 90 years, lived in over 20 US areas, and enrolled virtually. Authors' analysis steps: Estimation of nucleated cell counts relied on the amplification of reference gene primers. Some clones are missing from TCRdb's copy, which holds only in-frame ones; the method was immunoSEQ multiplex PCR. V and J calls and clone size follow that table, whereas D and trimming were derived from the DNA. The table records a few hundred thousand clones, over 80% of them present only once.

Specimen: PBMCs or T cells enriched from blood (not recorded which). The chain employs TRBV12-3 or TRBV12-4 and TRBJ1-2; no definite D call. The receptor comes from a woman aged 18-29 years who had recovered from COVID-19. The CDR3 spells CASSSQENGYTF. The CDR3 DNA is TGTGCCAGCAGCTCCCAAGAGAATGGCTACACCTTC.